The 28 T cell receptor beta chains below come from one sample, sequenced in a study of beta chain features in type 1 diabetes. Study results and limitations: Significant though moderate, a shortening of TCRB CDR3s appeared in all four CD4+ subsets of Type 1 diabetes patients.

Which antigens these TCRs recognize remains unknown. TCRB transcripts that were expressed got sequenced, as all of the isolated RNA had been reverse transcribed. Libraries were prepared by immunoSEQ multiplex PCR; TCRdb keeps only in-frame clonotypes and omits some of them. The table has 230,000 or so clones, roughly 17% seen once. The sequencing sample was made of naive CD4+ T cells from blood. The receptors shown here come from a man under 40 with type 1 diabetes.

The chain combines TRBV28 with TRBJ2-5, with D tentatively TRBD1 (6 bases). V was trimmed by 7 bases and J by 3 bases, leaving 12 bases between them. Looked up from germline, CDR1 is MDHEN and CDR2 is SYDVKM. The length of the CDR3 is 13 residues. The CDR3 region has the DNA TGTGCCAGCACCACGGACAGCAAAGAGACCCAGTACTTC. This gives the protein CASTTDSKETQYF.

This clone has just a few counts. Other DNA sequences in this specimen translate into the identical CDR3. The CDR3 is CASSFDPNTEAFF. In DNA form, the CDR3 reads TGTGCCAGCAGCTTCGACCCTAACACTGAAGCTTTCTTT. The chain combines TRBV7-9 with TRBJ1-1; D gene ambiguous. This CDR3 has 13 residues. Trimming shortened V by 3 bases and J by 2 bases, and 7 bases separated the two germline ends. Germline CDR1 is SEHNR and CDR2 is FQNEAQ (reference sequence).

The chain joins TRBV5-1 to TRBJ2-5, with 9 bases identical to TRBD1. The CDR3 totals 14 residues. Per the germline V gene, CDR1 is SGHRS and CDR2 is YFSETQ. Trimming took 3 bases from V and 1 from J; bases not matched to a gene: 1. The CDR3 region is CASSWGQGQETQYF. The CDR3, as DNA: TGCGCCAGCAGCTGGGGACAGGGCCAAGAGACCCAGTACTTC.

This clone appeared a few times. V usage is TRBV5-1 and J usage is TRBJ1-4, with no clear D. Per germline, CDR1 SGHRS and CDR2 YFSETQ. V lost 4 bases and J 12 bases, leaving 16 bases between the germline ends. CDR3 length: 13 amino acids. Here the CDR3 reads CASSLSPAEELFF. The DNA for the CDR3 is TGCGCCAGCAGCCTTTCTCCGGCCGAGGAACTGTTTTTT.

This clone appeared a few times. The chain carries TRBV7-9 and TRBJ2-7; D unclear. This CDR3 region has 12 residues. The V end was cut by 10 bases, the J end by 6 bases, with 16 bases between. Germline-derived CDR1 and CDR2 are SEHNR and FQNEAQ (reference sequence). This chain's CDR3 is CATGVTNGEQYF. The CDR3 region has the DNA TGTGCCACGGGCGTCACTAACGGCGAGCAGTACTTC. The full variable domain, its missing parts supplied by reference TRBV7-9 and TRBJ2-7, is DTGVSQNPRHKITKRGQNVTFRCDPISEHNRLYWYRQTLGQGPEFLTYFQNEAQLEKSRLLSDRFSAERPKGSFSTLEIQRTEQGDSAMYLCATGVTNGEQYFGPGTRLTVT.

This clone turned up a few times. This chain uses TRBV2 with TRBJ2-4; the D gene is possibly TRBD1 (6 bases). This CDR3 contains 14 residues. In germline, CDR1 is SNHLY, CDR2 FYNNEI. V lost 8 bases, J lost 0 bases, and 11 bases lay in between. CDR3 sequence: CASFRTAAKNIQYF. Here the CDR3 DNA reads TGTGCCAGCTTCAGGACAGCAGCCAAAAACATTCAGTACTTC.

The CDR3 region has the DNA TGTGCCAGCAGCCCTCGGGGGCCGGGGTTACAAGAGACCCAGTACTTC. It codes for CASSPRGPGLQETQYF. This chain links TRBV9 with TRBJ2-5; D is possibly TRBD1 or TRBD2 (6 bases each). The CDR3 totals 16 residues. Between the trimmed V and J ends, which lost 4 bases and 2 bases, there was a span of 18 bases. The V gene's germline CDR1 is SGDLS and CDR2 YYNGEE.

This clone was picked up a small number of times. This sequence joins TRBV18 and TRBJ2-3; 8 bases map to TRBD1. The CDR3 consists of 17 residues. Germline assignment: CDR1 KGHSH and CDR2 LQKENI. The V gene end was trimmed by 1 base and the J gene end by 0 bases; junction bases not matched to a gene: 6. Here the CDR3 reads CASSPRSGGLSTDTQYF. Written as DNA, the CDR3 is TGTGCCAGCTCACCACGGTCAGGGGGCCTAAGCACAGATACGCAGTATTTT.

V usage is TRBV15 and J usage is TRBJ2-5, with D perhaps TRBD2 (5 bases). Germline CDR1 is LNHNV and CDR2 is YYDKDF (reference sequence). The CDR3 spans 12 residues. With 1 base removed from V and 10 bases from J, the gap between germline ends came to 10 bases. Here the CDR3 reads CATSRVGGGQYF. CDR3 nucleotides: TGTGCCACCAGCAGAGTTGGTGGAGGCCAGTACTTC.

This CDR3 reads CASSLEGWGRPSYEQYF. The CDR3 DNA reads TGTGCCAGCAGCTTAGAGGGTTGGGGCAGGCCCTCCTACGAGCAGTACTTC. The genes are TRBV7-9 and TRBJ2-7, with a possible D match to TRBD1 (5 bases). Trimming stripped 1 base from V and 0 bases from J, with 16 bases between. The CDR3 is 17 residues long. The germline CDR1 and CDR2 sequences are SEHNR and FQNEAQ (reference sequence).

The V gene is TRBV7-2, the J gene TRBJ2-3; 14 nucleotides line up with TRBD2. Germline V gene lookup returns CDR1 SGHTA and CDR2 FQGNSA. The CDR3 totals 16 residues. With V trimmed by 5 bases and J by 4 bases, 5 bases remained unmatched. CDR3 amino acids: CASSLGLAGVADTQYF. As DNA, the CDR3 is TGTGCCAGCAGCCTGGGACTAGCGGGAGTGGCAGATACGCAGTATTTT.

This chain joins TRBV2 and TRBJ2-3; D remains unclear. Germline assignment: CDR1 SNHLY and CDR2 FYNNEI. Trimming shortened V by 2 bases and J by 2 bases, and 8 bases separated the two germline ends. This CDR3 is built from 14 residues. The CDR3 protein is CASSEIPTTDTQYF. In DNA form, the CDR3 reads TGTGCCAGCAGTGAAATTCCTACCACAGATACGCAGTATTTT.

This clone was counted only a few times. This chain joins TRBV28 and TRBJ2-7; 7 nucleotides agree with TRBD2. The CDR3 is 14 residues long. The V segment lost 4 bases and the J segment 7 bases; nucleotides outside the gene matches: 10. Per the germline V gene, CDR1 is MDHEN and CDR2 is SYDVKM. This chain's CDR3 is CASSSPAGVFEQYF. CDR3 DNA sequence: TGTGCCAGCAGTTCCCCGGCGGGAGTGTTTGAGCAGTACTTC.

The table lists this clone with a few counts. J is TRBJ1-1 and V is TRBV29-1, with D perhaps TRBD1 (5 bases). V gave up 6 bases and J gave up 0 bases, with 11 bases separating them. CDR3 length: 13 amino acids. Germline lookup yields CDR1 SQVTM and CDR2 ANQGSEA. The CDR3 DNA sequence: TGCAGCGTAGCGGGACGCATGAACACTGAAGCTTTCTTT. Its protein product is CSVAGRMNTEAFF.

This chain connects TRBV9 to TRBJ2-3; 9 nucleotides match TRBD1. There are 13 residues in the CDR3. Losses at the gene ends were 4 bases for V and 4 bases for J; bases not matched to a gene: 1. From germline, CDR1 is SGDLS and CDR2 YYNGEE. DNA for the CDR3: TGTGCCAGCAGCCGGACAGGGGCAGATACGCAGTATTTT. Residues: CASSRTGADTQYF.

V and J are TRBV4-1 and TRBJ2-4; D unclear. Germline assignment: CDR1 MGHRA and CDR2 YSYEKL. The CDR3 loop spans 18 amino acids. Deletions cut 4 bases from V and 3 bases from J, with 22 bases between. The CDR3 protein is CASSRIVGPAGDKNIQYF. The CDR3 DNA reads TGCGCCAGCAGCCGGATCGTGGGCCCAGCTGGTGACAAAAACATTCAGTACTTC.

This clone was counted only a few times. The rearrangement uses TRBV23-1 and TRBJ2-7; a possible D gene is TRBD1 (6 bases). TRBV23-1 is labeled an ORF, and its function is uncertain. Trimming took 7 bases from V and 1 from J, leaving 29 bases between them. This CDR3 region has 19 residues. Written as DNA, the CDR3 is TGCGCCAGCACCGACAGGACGAATAAGGTACCCCATCTGTCCTACGAGCAGTACTTC. This gives the protein CASTDRTNKVPHLSYEQYF.

The chain employs TRBV28 and TRBJ2-7; 8 bases align to TRBD2. The CDR3 spans 15 residues. Germline CDR1 reads MDHEN; CDR2 reads SYDVKM. Trimming took 1 base from V and 2 from J; bases not matched to a gene: 4. CDR3 nucleotides: TGTGCCAGCAGTTTATCTACTAGCGGAGCCTACGAGCAGTACTTC. This codes for CASSLSTSGAYEQYF.

This sequence joins TRBV30 and TRBJ2-6; D unclear. V lost 7 bases and J 1 base, leaving 8 bases between the germline ends. Germline-derived CDR1 and CDR2 are GTSNPN and SVGIG (reference sequence). The CDR3 is 13 residues long. In DNA form, the CDR3 reads TGTGCCTTCTCAATTTCTGGGGCCAACGTCCTGACTTTC. Its translation: CAFSISGANVLTF. The variable domain in full, completed from reference TRBV30 and TRBJ2-6, reads SQTIHQWPATLVQPVGSPLSLECTVEGTSNPNLYWYRQAAGRGLQLLFYSVGIGQISSEVPQNLSASRPQDRQFILSSKKLLLSDSGFYLCAFSISGANVLTFGAGSRLTVL.

A few counts support this clone. The J gene is TRBJ2-5, the V gene TRBV9, with D tentatively TRBD2 (5 bases). CDR1 is SGDLS, CDR2 YYNGEE, per germline. This CDR3 comprises 16 residues. Trimming left V 3 bases short and J 7 bases short, with 22 bases between. CDR3 in DNA: TGTGCCAGCAGCGGGCAAGCCCGGGGATCTCTGGGGACCCAGTACTTC. Translating it yields CASSGQARGSLGTQYF.

The J gene is TRBJ2-2, the V gene TRBV29-1, with no clear D. V lost 6 bases, J lost 6 bases, and 14 bases lay in between. The CDR3 extends over 13 amino acids. Germline CDR1 and CDR2: SQVTM and ANQGSEA. CDR3 sequence reads: CSVANGFAGELFF. The CDR3 nucleotides read TGCAGCGTGGCGAACGGGTTTGCCGGGGAGCTGTTTTTT.

This clone was recorded a few times. The chain has TRBV30 and TRBJ2-4; D is uncertain. Germline V gene lookup returns CDR1 GTSNPN and CDR2 SVGIG (reference sequence). The CDR3 runs 13 residues. Trimming cost V 0 bases and J 7 bases, with 10 bases left between them. The CDR3 here is CAWSVPSTNIQYF. The CDR3 DNA reads as TGTGCCTGGAGTGTACCTAGTACCAACATTCAGTACTTC.

Details on this clone: One end of the junction is discordant with germline, which a read error may explain. The chain carries TRBV7-7 and TRBJ2-6; TRBD1 is a possible D gene (6 bases). CDR1 is SSHAT, CDR2 FNYEAQ, per germline (reference sequence). This CDR3 contains 15 residues. This chain's CDR3 is CASSANRAGANVLTF. CDR3 nucleotide sequence: TGTGCTAGCAGCGCGAACAGGGCTGGGGCCAACGTCCTGACTTTC.

The CDR3 DNA reads as TGTGCCAGCAGCTTATCCCGGGTAGGATCCTACAATGAGCAGTTCTTC. It specifies CASSLSRVGSYNEQFF. This sequence joins TRBV7-2 and TRBJ2-1; D call uncertain. CDR3 length equals 16 residues. The V end was cut by 2 bases, the J end by 1 base, with 12 bases between. Germline loops: CDR1 SGHTA, CDR2 FQGNSA.

The V gene is TRBV5-1, the J gene TRBJ2-7; D possibly matches TRBD1 or TRBD2 (5 bases each). Germline CDR1 and CDR2: SGHRS and YFSETQ. The CDR3 is 14 residues long. V shed 1 base and J shed 0 bases, with 8 bases lying between them. CDR3 in amino acids: CASSLRGTSYEQYF. DNA of the CDR3: TGCGCCAGCAGCTTGAGAGGGACCTCCTACGAGCAGTACTTC.

This clone came up a few times. The V gene is TRBV7-9, the J gene TRBJ2-5; D remains ambiguous. V was pared by 11 bases and J by 2 bases, with 12 bases between. This CDR3 contains 12 residues. The V gene's germline CDR1 is SEHNR and CDR2 FQNEAQ (reference sequence). The CDR3 is CAGSYHQETQYF. The CDR3 coding sequence is TGTGCCGGCTCGTACCATCAAGAGACCCAGTACTTC.

The V call is TRBV5-4, the J call TRBJ2-3; a weak D match, TRBD2 (6 bases). Germline loops: CDR1 SGHNT, CDR2 YYREEE (reference sequence). V lost 7 bases, J lost 0 bases, and 15 bases lay in between. The CDR3 covers 15 residues. CDR3 amino acids: CASGARDSSTDTQYF. CDR3 coding DNA: TGTGCCAGCGGGGCTCGGGACTCTAGCACAGATACGCAGTATTTT. Variable domain in full (rest from reference TRBV5-4 and TRBJ2-3): ETGVTQSPTHLIKTRGQQVTLRCSSQSGHNTVSWYQQALGQGPQFIFQYYREEENGRGNFPPRFSGLQFPNYSSELNVNALELDDSALYLCASGARDSSTDTQYFGPGTRLTVL.

V gene TRBV7-6 combines with J gene TRBJ2-7; D might be TRBD1 (6 bases). Deletions cut 6 bases from V and 3 bases from J, with 18 bases between. CDR3 length: 15 residues. Germline V CDR1 and CDR2: SGHVS, FNYEAQ. The CDR3 sequence is CASSTPGHKHYEQYF. CDR3 DNA: TGTGCCAGCAGTACGCCGGGACACAAACACTACGAGCAGTACTTC.